Detailed here is one T cell receptor beta chain. Its matching antigen is unknown. The sample comes from a study of cytomegalovirus exposure and HLA in healthy donors. Across the study: Of the donors genotyped, 398 in all, less than 90% fell in the Caucasian-associated ancestry cluster. Study-wide results and limits: Most of the TCR beta V segments (in an earlier analysis) were productive either about 87% or about 30% of the time.

This PCR relied on a set of 60 Vbeta primers and 13 Jbeta primers. TCRdb keeps only in-frame clones here, not all; method: immunoSEQ multiplex PCR. The sample has approximately 220,000 clones, around 80% seen once; the top ten hold less than 20%. The CDR3 sequence is 13 residues long. From germline, CDR1 is KGHSH and CDR2 LQKENI. Trimming removed 5 bases at V and 2 bases at J, with 9 bases between. What was sequenced was PBMCs. The TCR originated in a man between 40 and 49 years old in good health and CMV-seronegative. V is TRBV18 and J is TRBJ1-1; possibly TRBD1 for D (5 bases). CDR3 residues: CASSKTANTEAFF. The CDR3 DNA is TGTGCCAGCTCAAAGACAGCAAACACTGAAGCTTTCTTT. The entire variable domain, with the rest obtained from reference TRBV18 and TRBJ1-1, is as follows: NAGVMQNPRHLVRRRGQEARLRCSPMKGHSHVYWYRQLPEEGLKFMVYLQKENIIDESGMPKERFSAEFPKEGPSILRIQQVVRGDSAAYFCASSKTANTEAFFGQGTRLTVV.